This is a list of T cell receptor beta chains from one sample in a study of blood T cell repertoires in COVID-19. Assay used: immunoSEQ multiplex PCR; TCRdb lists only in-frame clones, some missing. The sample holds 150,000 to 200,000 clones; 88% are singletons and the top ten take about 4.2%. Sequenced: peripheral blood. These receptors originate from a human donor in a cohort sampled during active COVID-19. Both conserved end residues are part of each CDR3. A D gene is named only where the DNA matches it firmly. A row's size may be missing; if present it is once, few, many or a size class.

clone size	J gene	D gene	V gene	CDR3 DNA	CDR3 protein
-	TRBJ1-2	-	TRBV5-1	TGCGCCAGCAGCCCGAGGCAGGGTTTCGGGGGCTACACCTTC	CASSPRQGFGGYTF
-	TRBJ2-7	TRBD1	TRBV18	TGTGCCAGCTCACCAAACAGGGGGCCCTACGAGCAGTACTTC	CASSPNRGPYEQYF
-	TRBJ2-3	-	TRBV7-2	TGTGCCAGCAGCTTAGTAGGGGGTGGGTCAGATACGCAGTATTTT	CASSLVGGGSDTQYF
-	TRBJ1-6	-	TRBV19	TGTGCCAGTAGTTACAGGGAGAGGGGAAATTCACCCCTCCACTTT	CASSYRERGNSPLHF
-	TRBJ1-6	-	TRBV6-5	TGTGCCAGCAGTCGCGCCGCGACAGATAATTCACCCCTCCACTTT	CASSRAATDNSPLHF
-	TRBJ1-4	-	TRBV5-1	TGCGCCAGCAGCTTGGGTCCGACAAATAATGAAAAACTGTTTTTT	CASSLGPTNNEKLFF
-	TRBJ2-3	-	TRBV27	TGTGCCATTTCTAGGGATAAGAGGGCTACGCAGTATTTT	CAISRDKRATQYF
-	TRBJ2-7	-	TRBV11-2	TGTGCCAGCAGCTTAGGGACAGTCTCCTACGAGCAGTACTTC	CASSLGTVSYEQYF
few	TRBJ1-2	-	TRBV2	TGTGCCAACAGACTCGTCGGCTATGGCTACACCTTC	CANRLVGYGYTF
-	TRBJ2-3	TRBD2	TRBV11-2	TGTGCCAGCAGCCCCAGGACTAGCGGGGGGCTGTGGGATACGCAGTATTTT	CASSPRTSGGLWDTQYF
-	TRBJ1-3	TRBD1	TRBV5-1	TGCGCCAGCAGCTTGGAAGGACAGGGATCTGGAAACACCATATATTTT	CASSLEGQGSGNTIYF
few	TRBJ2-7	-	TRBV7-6	TGTGCCAGCAGCCCCCCTGGGACTGGCTACGAGCAGTACTTC	CASSPPGTGYEQYF
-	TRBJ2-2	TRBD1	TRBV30	TGTGCCTGGAGCCTTACCCGGGCAGGGGGTACCGGGGAGCTGTTTTTT	CAWSLTRAGGTGELFF
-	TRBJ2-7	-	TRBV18	TGTGCCAGCTCACCCAAGGGGAAAGAGCAGTACTTC	CASSPKGKEQYF
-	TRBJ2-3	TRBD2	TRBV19	TGTGCCAGTAGGGGGAGGGTCCCGTTGGATTATACGCAGTATTTT	CASRGRVPLDYTQYF
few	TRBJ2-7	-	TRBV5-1	TGCGCCAGCAGCTTGGTCAGGGGAAGGGGTGAGATGGAGCAGTACTTC	CASSLVRGRGEMEQYF
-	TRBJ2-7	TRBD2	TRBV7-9	TGTGCCAGCAGCTCGGGACTAGCGTCTCCCTACGAGCAGTACTTC	CASSSGLASPYEQYF
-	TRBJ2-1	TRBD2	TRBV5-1	TGCGCCAGCAGCTTGGGGGGACTAGCGGGGGCGAGGAATGAGCAGTTCTTC	CASSLGGLAGARNEQFF
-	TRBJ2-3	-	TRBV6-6	TGTGCCAGCAGTTACCGCCTAGAAACTAGGGCAGATACGCAGTATTTT	CASSYRLETRADTQYF
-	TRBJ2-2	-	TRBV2	TGTGCCAGCAGTTCAGGGTCGACCGGGGAGCTGTTTTTT	CASSSGSTGELFF
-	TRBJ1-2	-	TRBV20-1	TGCAGTGCTAGTACGCAGGGTTGGGGCTACACCTTC	CSASTQGWGYTF
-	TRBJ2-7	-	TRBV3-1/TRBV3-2	TGTGCCAGCAGCCAACGCGGGATCGAAAATGAGCAGTACTTC	CASSQRGIENEQYF
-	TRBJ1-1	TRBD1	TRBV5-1	TGCGCCAGCAGCTGGACAGGGACCATGAACACTGAAGCTTTCTTT	CASSWTGTMNTEAFF
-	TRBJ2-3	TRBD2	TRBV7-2	TGTGCCAGCAGCTCCGCGTGGCGGGAGGGGGGTACAGATACGCAGTATTTT	CASSSAWREGGTDTQYF
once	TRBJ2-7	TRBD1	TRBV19	TGTGCCAGTAGTCCGCGCCCCGGGACAGGTGCCTACGAGCAGTACTTC	CASSPRPGTGAYEQYF
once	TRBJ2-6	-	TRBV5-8	TGTGCCAGCAGCCTCGCGTCCTTTGGGGCCAACGTCCTGACTTTC	CASSLASFGANVLTF
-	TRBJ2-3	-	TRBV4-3	TGCGCCAGCAGCCAAGACGGGGGGCGAGGCACAGATACGCAGTATTTT	CASSQDGGRGTDTQYF
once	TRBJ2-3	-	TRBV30	TGTGCCTGGAGTGTACGGGCGGGGACGACAGATACGCAGTATTTT	CAWSVRAGTTDTQYF
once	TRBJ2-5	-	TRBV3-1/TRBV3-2	TGTGCCAGCAGCCAACGTACAACCCAAGAGACCCAGTACTTC	CASSQRTTQETQYF
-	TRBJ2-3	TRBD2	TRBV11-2	TGTGCCAGCAGCTTAGTGGCCGGGACTAGTTCGGGTTGGACAGATACGCAGTATTTT	CASSLVAGTSSGWTDTQYF
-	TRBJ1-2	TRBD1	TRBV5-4	TGTGCCAGCAGGAGACAGGGGTCAGAGTATGGCTACACCTTC	CASRRQGSEYGYTF
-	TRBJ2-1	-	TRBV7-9	TGTGCCAGCAGCTTCCCCTTCAGCTCCTACAATGAGCAGTTCTTC	CASSFPFSSYNEQFF
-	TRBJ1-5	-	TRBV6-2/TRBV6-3	TGTGCCAGCAGTTACGGACAAGACCAGCCCCAGCATTTT	CASSYGQDQPQHF
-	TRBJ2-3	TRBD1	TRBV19	TGTGCCAGTAGTGACAGGGGGCGGGATACGCAGTATTTT	CASSDRGRDTQYF
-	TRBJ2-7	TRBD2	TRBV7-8	TGTGCCAGCAGCTTAAAATTAGCGGGTGTCATCTCCTACGAGCAGTACTTC	CASSLKLAGVISYEQYF
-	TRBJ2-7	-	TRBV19	TGTGCCAGTAGTTCTGGGGGCAACTACGAGCAGTACTTC	CASSSGGNYEQYF
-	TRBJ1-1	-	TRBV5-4	TGTGGGCAGGACAAGGATTCTGAAGCTTTCTTT	CGQDKDSEAFF
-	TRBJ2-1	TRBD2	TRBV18	TGTGCCAGCTCACCAGGGACTAGCGGGAGGGTATCCTACAATGAGCAGTTCTTC	CASSPGTSGRVSYNEQFF
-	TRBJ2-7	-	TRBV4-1	TGCGCCAGCAGCCAAGCCTTAGGGAGCTCCTACGAGCAGTACTTC	CASSQALGSSYEQYF
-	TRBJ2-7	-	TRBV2	TGTGCCAGCAAGGGACTCGAGGGAGACGAGCAGTACTTC	CASKGLEGDEQYF
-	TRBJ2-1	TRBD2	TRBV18	TGTGCCAGCTCACCTAGCGGGGGGGCGTCGAATGAGCAGTTCTTC	CASSPSGGASNEQFF
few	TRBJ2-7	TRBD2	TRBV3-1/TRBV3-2	TGTGCCAGCAGCCACAGATACGGGAGGCCCTCCGAGCAGTACTTC	CASSHRYGRPSEQYF
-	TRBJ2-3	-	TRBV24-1	TGTGCCACCAGTGACCGCACTAGCACAGATACGCAGTATTTT	CATSDRTSTDTQYF
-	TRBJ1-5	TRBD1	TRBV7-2	TGTGCCAGCAGCTCGGGACAGGGTTCGGGCAATCAGCCCCAGCATTTT	CASSSGQGSGNQPQHF
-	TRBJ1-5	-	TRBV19	TGTGCCAGTAGCCGCCAGGGTAGTAGCAATCAGCCCCAGCATTTT	CASSRQGSSNQPQHF
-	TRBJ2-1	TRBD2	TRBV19	TGTGCCAGTAGTTCTCTAGCGGGAGGGCCAAGTGAGCAGTTCTTC	CASSSLAGGPSEQFF
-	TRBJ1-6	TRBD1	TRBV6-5	TGTGCCAGCAGTTCACGGGACAGGGGAAATAATTCACCCCTCCACTTT	CASSSRDRGNNSPLHF
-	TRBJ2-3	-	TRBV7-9	TGTGCCAGCAGCTTATACGGGATTGGCACAGATACGCAGTATTTT	CASSLYGIGTDTQYF
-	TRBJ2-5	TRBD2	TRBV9	TGTGCCAGCAGCACGGGACTAGGGCATTCAGAGACCCAGTACTTC	CASSTGLGHSETQYF
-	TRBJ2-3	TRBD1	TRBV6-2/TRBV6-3	TGTGCCAGCAGTTATTGGCAGGGGGCGCGTACAGATACGCAGTATTTT	CASSYWQGARTDTQYF
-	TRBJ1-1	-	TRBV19	TGTGCCAGTAGTATAGATTCGCGGGGGGTCGGAAACACTGAAGCTTTCTTT	CASSIDSRGVGNTEAFF
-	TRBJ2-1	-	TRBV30	TGTGCCTGGAGTATGTCTCAGTACAATGAGCAGTTCTTC	CAWSMSQYNEQFF